These T cell receptor beta chains were read from a single sample in a study of shared clonotypes between healthy human individuals. The data were produced by immunoSEQ multiplex PCR, yet TCRdb's version contains in-frame clones alone and is incomplete. The sample lists around 2.5 million clones; 93% were seen once. The sample taken for sequencing was naive CD4+ T cells from PBMCs. The receptor set was obtained from a man aged 18 to 30 in good health. Some clones in this sample may be carry-over from other donors' samples. Both conserved end residues are part of each CDR3. Each record gives: clone size, V gene, D gene, J gene, CDR3 protein, CDR3 DNA. D genes are given only for firm matches. Some rows mark clone size as missing; the rest say once, few, many or name a class of expanded clone.

abundance: -; v_gene: TRBV4-2; d_gene: -; j_gene: TRBJ2-3; CDR3aa: CASSQGPQVGPTDTQYF; CDR3nt: TGTGCCAGCAGCCAAGGTCCCCAGGTGGGGCCCACAGATACGCAGTATTTT
abundance: -; v_gene: TRBV15; d_gene: -; j_gene: TRBJ2-3; CDR3aa: CATSRALHLWQGDSTDTQYF; CDR3nt: TGTGCCACCAGCAGAGCCCTCCATCTCTGGCAGGGGGACTCCACAGATACGCAGTATTTT
abundance: -; v_gene: TRBV30; d_gene: -; j_gene: TRBJ2-1; CDR3aa: CAWSQGWRNEQFF; CDR3nt: TGTGCCTGGAGCCAAGGGTGGAGGAATGAGCAGTTCTTC
abundance: -; v_gene: TRBV5-5; d_gene: TRBD1; j_gene: TRBJ1-5; CDR3aa: CASSFQWVTGANQPQHF; CDR3nt: TGTGCCAGCAGCTTCCAGTGGGTGACAGGGGCCAATCAGCCCCAGCATTTT
abundance: -; v_gene: TRBV7-3; d_gene: TRBD2; j_gene: TRBJ2-7; CDR3aa: CASSQTAGGPSYEQYF; CDR3nt: TGTGCCAGCAGCCAGACGGCGGGAGGCCCCTCCTACGAGCAGTACTTC
abundance: -; v_gene: TRBV9; d_gene: TRBD1; j_gene: TRBJ2-1; CDR3aa: CASSVLPPGQVDNEQFF; CDR3nt: TGTGCCAGCAGCGTCCTCCCGCCGGGACAGGTGGACAATGAGCAGTTCTTC
abundance: few; v_gene: TRBV6-1; d_gene: -; j_gene: TRBJ2-7; CDR3aa: CASSETDISSYEQYF; CDR3nt: TGTGCCAGCAGCGAGACAGACATTAGCTCCTACGAGCAGTACTTC
abundance: -; v_gene: TRBV5-4; d_gene: -; j_gene: TRBJ2-5; CDR3aa: CASSSSTGSETQYF; CDR3nt: TGTGCCAGCAGCTCCTCGACCGGGTCAGAGACCCAGTACTTC
abundance: -; v_gene: TRBV19; d_gene: TRBD1; j_gene: TRBJ2-5; CDR3aa: CASSPGQGTETQYF; CDR3nt: TGTGCCAGTAGTCCGGGACAGGGGACGGAGACCCAGTACTTC
abundance: -; v_gene: TRBV7-2; d_gene: TRBD2; j_gene: TRBJ2-1; CDR3aa: CASSSGLAAYNEQFF; CDR3nt: TGTGCCAGCAGCAGCGGACTAGCGGCCTACAATGAGCAGTTCTTC
abundance: few; v_gene: TRBV10-3; d_gene: TRBD1; j_gene: TRBJ1-1; CDR3aa: CAISNTGGNTEAFF; CDR3nt: TGTGCCATCAGTAACACAGGGGGGAACACTGAAGCTTTCTTT
abundance: -; v_gene: TRBV15; d_gene: -; j_gene: TRBJ2-4; CDR3aa: CATSRGDWTTKNIQYF; CDR3nt: TGTGCCACCAGCAGGGGGGATTGGACAACCAAAAACATTCAGTACTTC
abundance: -; v_gene: TRBV5-1; d_gene: -; j_gene: TRBJ2-5; CDR3aa: CASSLAGWTIETQYF; CDR3nt: TGCGCCAGCAGCTTGGCAGGATGGACAATTGAGACCCAGTACTTC
abundance: -; v_gene: TRBV5-1; d_gene: -; j_gene: TRBJ1-1; CDR3aa: CASSFYGGTEAFF; CDR3nt: TGCGCCAGCAGCTTCTACGGGGGCACTGAAGCTTTCTTT
abundance: -; v_gene: TRBV27; d_gene: -; j_gene: TRBJ2-7; CDR3aa: CASSPSGTVSYEQYF; CDR3nt: TGTGCCAGCAGTCCAAGCGGGACAGTCTCCTACGAGCAGTACTTC
abundance: -; v_gene: TRBV7-7; d_gene: -; j_gene: TRBJ2-1; CDR3aa: CASSSTAGTSYNEQFF; CDR3nt: TGTGCCAGCAGCTCGACCGCAGGGACCTCCTACAATGAGCAGTTCTTC
abundance: -; v_gene: TRBV28; d_gene: -; j_gene: TRBJ1-2; CDR3aa: CASSPPPGGINYGYTF; CDR3nt: TGTGCCAGCAGTCCCCCCCCGGGGGGGATTAACTATGGCTACACCTTC
abundance: few; v_gene: TRBV6-4; d_gene: -; j_gene: TRBJ2-1; CDR3aa: CASGRAMDEQFF; CDR3nt: TGTGCCAGCGGGCGGGCGATGGATGAGCAGTTCTTC
abundance: -; v_gene: TRBV10-3; d_gene: -; j_gene: TRBJ2-1; CDR3aa: CAISGAYNEQFF; CDR3nt: TGTGCCATCAGCGGAGCCTACAATGAGCAGTTCTTC
abundance: once; v_gene: TRBV11-1; d_gene: -; j_gene: TRBJ2-1; CDR3aa: CASGAAVGGSYNEQFF; CDR3nt: TGTGCCAGCGGCGCGGCAGTCGGGGGCTCCTACAATGAGCAGTTCTTC
abundance: -; v_gene: TRBV9; d_gene: -; j_gene: TRBJ2-7; CDR3aa: CASSPRRVHSPSYEQYF; CDR3nt: TGTGCCAGCAGCCCCAGACGAGTGCACAGCCCCTCCTACGAGCAGTACTTC
abundance: once; v_gene: TRBV5-5; d_gene: -; j_gene: TRBJ2-7; CDR3aa: CASSLGPYYEQYF; CDR3nt: TGTGCCAGCAGCTTGGGCCCCTACTACGAGCAGTACTTC
abundance: -; v_gene: TRBV25-1; d_gene: -; j_gene: TRBJ2-1; CDR3aa: CASSELPGLAYNEQFF; CDR3nt: TGTGCCAGCAGTGAGTTGCCCGGTCTGGCCTACAATGAGCAGTTCTTC
abundance: once; v_gene: TRBV29-1; d_gene: -; j_gene: TRBJ2-1; CDR3aa: CSGTGTDFNNEQFF; CDR3nt: TGCAGCGGGACCGGGACTGACTTCAATAATGAGCAGTTCTTC
abundance: -; v_gene: TRBV28; d_gene: TRBD2; j_gene: TRBJ2-1; CDR3aa: CASSLALAGFSYNEQFF; CDR3nt: TGTGCCAGCAGTTTAGCACTAGCGGGGTTTTCCTACAATGAGCAGTTCTTC
abundance: -; v_gene: TRBV5-1; d_gene: -; j_gene: TRBJ2-7; CDR3aa: CASSLEHLTYEQYF; CDR3nt: TGCGCCAGCAGCTTGGAACACCTGACCTACGAGCAGTACTTC
abundance: once; v_gene: TRBV5-1; d_gene: -; j_gene: TRBJ2-6; CDR3aa: CASSFGAGANVLTF; CDR3nt: TGCGCCAGCAGCTTCGGAGCTGGGGCCAACGTCCTGACTTTC
abundance: once; v_gene: TRBV23-1; d_gene: -; j_gene: TRBJ1-3; CDR3aa: CASSQSGRLSGNTIYF; CDR3nt: TGCGCCAGCAGTCAATCGGGACGGCTCTCTGGAAACACCATATATTTT
abundance: -; v_gene: TRBV7-6; d_gene: TRBD1; j_gene: TRBJ2-2; CDR3aa: CASSSRTGDTGELFF; CDR3nt: TGTGCCAGCAGCTCGAGGACAGGGGACACCGGGGAGCTGTTTTTT
abundance: -; v_gene: TRBV4-1; d_gene: TRBD1; j_gene: TRBJ2-3; CDR3aa: CASSGQGFSDTQYF; CDR3nt: TGCGCCAGCAGCGGACAGGGTTTCTCAGATACGCAGTATTTT
abundance: -; v_gene: TRBV28; d_gene: -; j_gene: TRBJ2-6; CDR3aa: CASRFSGANVLTF; CDR3nt: TGTGCCAGCAGATTCTCTGGGGCCAACGTCCTGACTTTC
abundance: -; v_gene: TRBV7-2; d_gene: -; j_gene: TRBJ1-5; CDR3aa: CASSTGPANQPQHF; CDR3nt: TGTGCCAGCAGCACAGGACCTGCCAATCAGCCCCAGCATTTT
abundance: -; v_gene: TRBV5-1; d_gene: TRBD1; j_gene: TRBJ1-1; CDR3aa: CASRRDRGLEAFF; CDR3nt: TGCGCCAGCAGACGGGACAGGGGGCTTGAAGCTTTCTTT
abundance: -; v_gene: TRBV5-1; d_gene: -; j_gene: TRBJ2-1; CDR3aa: CASSLDSYNEQFF; CDR3nt: TGCGCCAGCAGTTTAGACTCGTACAATGAGCAGTTCTTC
abundance: -; v_gene: TRBV5-6; d_gene: -; j_gene: TRBJ2-5; CDR3aa: CASSLSWEETQYF; CDR3nt: TGTGCCAGCAGCTTGTCCTGGGAAGAGACCCAGTACTTC
abundance: -; v_gene: TRBV13; d_gene: TRBD2; j_gene: TRBJ2-1; CDR3aa: CASSDSSGAPGEQFF; CDR3nt: TGTGCCAGCAGCGACAGCAGCGGGGCCCCCGGTGAGCAGTTCTTC
abundance: -; v_gene: TRBV18; d_gene: -; j_gene: TRBJ2-7; CDR3aa: CASSPRLVGGGVGYEQYF; CDR3nt: TGTGCCAGCTCACCACGTCTCGTAGGGGGAGGTGTCGGCTACGAGCAGTACTTC
abundance: -; v_gene: TRBV5-1; d_gene: -; j_gene: TRBJ2-1; CDR3aa: CASSLVGLPSYNEQFF; CDR3nt: TGCGCCAGCAGCTTGGTAGGACTACCCTCCTACAATGAGCAGTTCTTC
abundance: -; v_gene: TRBV4-1; d_gene: -; j_gene: TRBJ2-7; CDR3aa: CASSQQQNYEQYF; CDR3nt: TGCGCCAGCAGCCAACAACAGAACTACGAGCAGTACTTC
abundance: -; v_gene: TRBV11-3; d_gene: TRBD2; j_gene: TRBJ2-1; CDR3aa: CASSHGLAGGYNEQFF; CDR3nt: TGTGCCAGCAGCCACGGACTAGCGGGAGGGTACAATGAGCAGTTCTTC
abundance: -; v_gene: TRBV7-3; d_gene: TRBD1; j_gene: TRBJ1-2; CDR3aa: CASSAGQAYGYTF; CDR3nt: TGTGCCAGCAGCGCGGGACAGGCTTATGGCTACACCTTC
abundance: -; v_gene: TRBV18; d_gene: TRBD1; j_gene: TRBJ1-2; CDR3aa: CASSGTGGPEVHYGYTF; CDR3nt: TGTGCCAGCTCAGGCACAGGGGGCCCCGAAGTCCACTATGGCTACACCTTC
abundance: -; v_gene: TRBV28; d_gene: TRBD1; j_gene: TRBJ1-2; CDR3aa: CASSRHPGQGYVYTF; CDR3nt: TGTGCCAGCAGCCGGCATCCGGGACAGGGGTATGTCTACACCTTC
abundance: -; v_gene: TRBV5-4; d_gene: TRBD2; j_gene: TRBJ2-1; CDR3aa: CASSLGLAGPIAYNEQFF; CDR3nt: TGTGCCAGCAGCTTAGGACTAGCGGGACCCATTGCCTACAATGAGCAGTTCTTC
abundance: -; v_gene: TRBV6-5; d_gene: TRBD1; j_gene: TRBJ1-1; CDR3aa: CASARQGGTEAFF; CDR3nt: TGTGCCAGCGCGAGACAGGGGGGGACTGAAGCTTTCTTT
abundance: -; v_gene: TRBV5-5; d_gene: -; j_gene: TRBJ1-5; CDR3aa: CASREMGGPNQPQHF; CDR3nt: TGTGCCAGCAGGGAAATGGGGGGGCCAAATCAGCCCCAGCATTTT
abundance: once; v_gene: TRBV2; d_gene: -; j_gene: TRBJ2-7; CDR3aa: CASSKGRTSSYEQYF; CDR3nt: TGTGCCAGCAGTAAAGGCAGGACAAGCTCCTACGAGCAGTACTTC
abundance: -; v_gene: TRBV5-1; d_gene: TRBD1; j_gene: TRBJ1-4; CDR3aa: CASSYGTANEKLFF; CDR3nt: TGCGCCAGCAGCTACGGGACAGCTAATGAAAAACTGTTTTTT
abundance: -; v_gene: TRBV19; d_gene: -; j_gene: TRBJ2-6; CDR3aa: CASSRQVFGANVLTF; CDR3nt: TGTGCCAGTAGTCGACAGGTTTTTGGGGCCAACGTCCTGACTTTC
abundance: -; v_gene: TRBV14; d_gene: -; j_gene: TRBJ2-7; CDR3aa: CASQRSSASVPSEQYF; CDR3nt: TGTGCCAGTCAAAGGAGCTCGGCTAGCGTTCCCTCCGAGCAGTACTTC
abundance: -; v_gene: TRBV5-1; d_gene: TRBD2; j_gene: TRBJ2-7; CDR3aa: CASSPDEILAGGPGREEQYF; CDR3nt: TGCGCCAGCAGCCCCGACGAAATACTAGCGGGAGGTCCGGGGCGGGAGGAGCAGTACTTC
abundance: -; v_gene: TRBV5-4; d_gene: TRBD2; j_gene: TRBJ2-7; CDR3aa: CASSRGGTYEQYF; CDR3nt: TGTGCCAGCAGCCGGGGGGGGACCTACGAGCAGTACTTC
abundance: -; v_gene: TRBV10-2; d_gene: TRBD2; j_gene: TRBJ2-3; CDR3aa: CASSDLAGASTDTQYF; CDR3nt: TGCGCCAGCAGTGACTTAGCGGGAGCAAGCACAGATACGCAGTATTTT
abundance: -; v_gene: TRBV14; d_gene: TRBD2; j_gene: TRBJ2-3; CDR3aa: CASSQGGLAGRRYTDTQYF; CDR3nt: TGTGCCAGCAGCCAAGGAGGGCTAGCGGGGAGACGATACACAGATACGCAGTATTTT